The T cell receptor beta chain described here comes from a study of T cell responses to AZD1222 COVID-19 vaccine. The V and J ends lost 5 bases and 6 bases, in that order; junction bases with no gene match: 5. The CDR3 extends over 15 amino acids. Looked up from germline, CDR1 is MNHEY and CDR2 is SMNVEV (reference sequence). Method: immunoSEQ multiplex PCR; TCRdb's copy keeps in-frame clones and lacks some. The repertoire holds 90,000 to 150,000 clones, with roughly nine tenths as singletons. The sequencing here drew on peripheral blood, taken on day 0 of AZD1222 vaccination. This TCR derives from an adult in good health. The J gene is TRBJ2-1, the V gene TRBV27, with TRBD2 matching over 12 bases. The CDR3 loop reads CASSPQGLAGNEQFF. Here the CDR3 DNA reads TGTGCCAGCAGTCCCCAGGGACTAGCGGGCAATGAGCAGTTCTTC.